Listed here are 9 T cell receptor beta chains from one sample, sequenced in a study of metastatic and nonmetastatic thyroid tumors. TCRdb re-clonotyped the PCR reads via MiXCR. Found here are 14,000 to 15,000 clones, roughly 25% of them singletons; the top ten hold approximately 8%. Each patient went into thyroid surgery without having received any treatment. Source material: tumor tissue. Source of these receptors: a female donor with papillary thyroid cancer or a benign thyroid nodule (not recorded which). Some clones in this sample may be carry-over from other donors' samples.

By its share, this clone is medium-sized. This chain uses TRBV3-1 with TRBJ1-5, with a possible D match to TRBD1 (6 bases). The CDR3 covers 13 residues. Germline values: CDR1 LGHDT, CDR2 YNNKEL (reference sequence). Trimming left V 8 bases short and J 4 bases short, with 12 bases between. The CDR3 spells CASGKTGNQPQHF. The CDR3 nucleotides are TGTGCCAGCGGCAAAACAGGGAATCAGCCCCAGCATTTT. Full variable domain (rest looked up from reference TRBV3-1 and TRBJ1-5): DTAVSQTPKYLVTQMGNDKSIKCEQNLGHDTMYWYKQDSKKFLKIMFSYNNKELIINETVPNRFSPKSPDKAHLNLHINSLELGDSAVYFCASGKTGNQPQHFGDGTRLSIL.

This clone showed up just a few times. The CDR3 sequence: CASILAGGIGGYTF. CDR3 in DNA: TGTGCCAGCATTCTTGCAGGGGGAATTGGTGGCTACACCTTC. This chain joins TRBV28 and TRBJ1-2; 7 nucleotides match TRBD1. CDR3 length: 14 residues. CDR1 is MDHEN, CDR2 SYDVKM, per germline. After removal of 7 bases from V and 7 bases from J, the junction contained 12 bases not matched to a gene.

This clone was counted many times. The CDR3 DNA reads as TGTGCCAGCCTCCGGGACGGCTCTAAGGACCTCCAGTACTTC. It specifies CASLRDGSKDLQYF. The chain links TRBV5-6 to TRBJ2-5; D may match TRBD1 or TRBD2 (5 bases each). The CDR3 sequence is 14 residues long. V shed 7 bases and J shed 10 bases, with 23 bases lying between them. Germline lookup yields CDR1 SGHDT and CDR2 YYEEEE.

This clone was counted at least ten times. This sequence joins TRBV27 and TRBJ1-1, with D perhaps TRBD1 (5 bases). Germline lookup yields CDR1 MNHEY and CDR2 SMNVEV (reference sequence). V was trimmed by 5 bases and J by 4 bases, leaving 14 bases between them. This CDR3 is built from 14 residues. CDR3 protein: CASSPWGGGTEAFF. The CDR3 coding sequence is TGTGCCAGCAGTCCATGGGGGGGGGGCACTGAAGCTTTCTTT.

This clone has a count of ten or more. The chain combines TRBV9 with TRBJ2-1, with TRBD2 matching over 10 bases. This CDR3 is 16 amino acids long. V lost 4 bases, J lost 5 bases, and 9 bases stayed unmatched. CDR1 is SGDLS and CDR2 is YYNGEE in the germline V gene. The CDR3 loop is CASSPPRLAGDNEQFF. CDR3 DNA: TGTGCCAGCAGCCCCCCCAGACTAGCGGGTGACAATGAGCAGTTCTTC.

The V gene is TRBV20-1, the J gene TRBJ2-1; D ambiguous. This CDR3 has 14 amino acids. Trimming took 0 bases from V and 0 from J, leaving 6 bases between them. Germline CDR1 DFQATT, CDR2 SNEGSKA (reference sequence). CDR3 coding DNA: TGCAGTGCTAGAGAGTTGACCTCCTACAATGAGCAGTTCTTC. It specifies CSARELTSYNEQFF.

This clone has at least ten counts. The genes are TRBV20-1 and TRBJ1-2, with 7 bases lining up with TRBD1. The junction had 11 bases not matched to a gene; V was cut back by 7 bases and J by 0 bases. Germline assignment: CDR1 DFQATT and CDR2 SNEGSKA (reference sequence). This CDR3 has 15 residues. The CDR3 sequence: CSGASSQGANYGYTF. The CDR3 DNA follows: TGCAGTGGGGCCTCAAGCCAGGGGGCTAACTATGGCTACACCTTC.

The chain has TRBV30 and TRBJ2-7, with unresolved D. The length of the CDR3 is 13 residues. Germline V gene data show CDR1 as GTSNPN and CDR2 as SVGIG (reference sequence). Trimming took off 0 bases at V and 3 bases at J, with 9 bases between the two ends. The CDR3 DNA sequence: TGTGCCTGGAGTGTAGTTCACCTCTACGAGCAGTACTTC. Its protein product is CAWSVVHLYEQYF.

The chain carries TRBV12-3 or TRBV12-4 and TRBJ2-7, with TRBD2 identical over 8 bases. The CDR3 covers 15 residues. Germline trimming cut 9 bases from V and 3 bases from J; bases unmatched to any gene: 13. In nucleotides, the CDR3 is TGTGCCAGTCGGGAGTCGGGAGGGAGTGACTACGAGCAGTACTTC. This encodes CASRESGGSDYEQYF.